This T cell receptor beta chain was captured in a study of T cells in Graves' hyperthyroidism and ophthalmopathy. Study-wide results and caveats: Ophthalmopathy was told apart from stable hyperthyroidism by a 13 V-J model.

TCR beta CDR3 regions were amplified from RNA. Initially, a first-round RT-PCR of the TCR CDR3 employed the HTBI primer set. One entry per CDR3 protein results from TCRdb running MiXCR on the multiplex PCR reads. The table records approximately 330,000 distinct CDR3 sequences, roughly 23% of them present only once. This CDR3 comprises 13 residues. Germline V gene sequence: CDR1 MNHNS, CDR2 SASEGT. J was trimmed by 5 bases and V by 7 bases; bases with no gene match: 7. This clonotype has a handful of counts. The antigen is not known. Sample: blood. The chain joins TRBV6-1 to TRBJ2-7; TRBD1 agrees at 8 bases. The clonotype comes from a woman between 50 and 59 years old with Graves' hyperthyroidism. This chain's CDR3 is CASTWTGNNEQYF. DNA of the CDR3: TGTGCCAGCACTTGGACAGGGAACAACGAGCAGTACTTC.